This T cell receptor (beta chain) stems from a study of T cells in Graves' hyperthyroidism and ophthalmopathy. Broader study findings: In simple terms, a model built on 13 V-J features told ophthalmopathy apart from stable hyperthyroidism. Onset of ophthalmopathy came a median approximately 6.8 months after the model predicted it.

Newly diagnosed hyperthyroidism patients aged 18 to 65 years had disease lasting under 2 months. Patients were excluded for uncontrolled infection, other autoimmune disease, pregnancy or lactation. TCR beta CDR3 regions were amplified from RNA transcripts. When the TCR CDR3 underwent first-round RT-PCR, the HTBI primer set was used. One entry per CDR3 protein results from TCRdb running MiXCR on the multiplex PCR reads. The sample has fewer than 900,000 distinct CDR3 sequences; 15% to 20% are singletons. Of note for this clonotype: Its antigen is undetermined.

Deletions cut 4 bases from V and 3 bases from J, with 12 bases between. In germline, CDR1 is SGHRS, CDR2 YFSETQ. This CDR3 comprises 14 residues. The TCR was taken from a man between 18 and 35 years old with Graves' hyperthyroidism. The chain employs TRBV5-1 and TRBJ2-3; D is ambiguous. What was sequenced was blood. The CDR3 sequence: CASSPPLGTDTQYF. The CDR3 DNA reads TGCGCCAGCAGCCCACCCCTGGGGACAGATACGCAGTATTTT.